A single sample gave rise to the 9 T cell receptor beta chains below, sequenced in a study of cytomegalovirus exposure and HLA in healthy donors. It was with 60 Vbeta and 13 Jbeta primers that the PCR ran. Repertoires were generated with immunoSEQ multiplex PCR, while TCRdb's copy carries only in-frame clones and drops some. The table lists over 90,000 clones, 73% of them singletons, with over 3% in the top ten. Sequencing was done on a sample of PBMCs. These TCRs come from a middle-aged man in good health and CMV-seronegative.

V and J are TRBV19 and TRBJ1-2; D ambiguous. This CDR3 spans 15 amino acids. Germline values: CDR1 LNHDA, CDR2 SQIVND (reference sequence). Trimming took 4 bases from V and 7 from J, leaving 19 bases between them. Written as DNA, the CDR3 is TGTGCCAGTAGTACCCCCCCTATGAGGGCGCGTGGCTACACCTTC. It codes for CASSTPPMRARGYTF.

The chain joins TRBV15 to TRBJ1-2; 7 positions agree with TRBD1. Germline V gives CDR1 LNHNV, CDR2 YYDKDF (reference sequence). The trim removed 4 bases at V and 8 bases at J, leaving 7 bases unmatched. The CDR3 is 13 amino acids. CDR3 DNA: TGTGCCACCAGCAACTCAGGGGGAAACGGCTACACCTTC. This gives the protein CATSNSGGNGYTF.

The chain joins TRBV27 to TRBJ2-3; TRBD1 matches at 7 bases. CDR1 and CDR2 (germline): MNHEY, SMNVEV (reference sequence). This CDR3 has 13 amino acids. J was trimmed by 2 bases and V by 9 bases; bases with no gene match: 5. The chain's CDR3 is CASNRGNTDTQYF. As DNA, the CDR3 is TGTGCCAGTAACAGGGGAAACACAGATACGCAGTATTTT.

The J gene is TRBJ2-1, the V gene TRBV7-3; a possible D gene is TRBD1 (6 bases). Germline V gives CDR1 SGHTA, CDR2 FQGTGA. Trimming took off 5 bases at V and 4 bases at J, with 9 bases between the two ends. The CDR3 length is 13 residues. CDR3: CASSPGQYNEQFF. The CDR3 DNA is TGTGCCAGCAGCCCTGGACAGTACAATGAGCAGTTCTTC.

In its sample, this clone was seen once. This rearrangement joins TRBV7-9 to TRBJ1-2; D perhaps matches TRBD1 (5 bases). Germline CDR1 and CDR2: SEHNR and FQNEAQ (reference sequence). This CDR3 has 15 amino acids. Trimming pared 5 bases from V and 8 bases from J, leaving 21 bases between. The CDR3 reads CASSLPPGAGKGYTF. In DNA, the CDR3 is TGTGCCAGCAGCCTACCCCCCGGCGCAGGGAAGGGCTACACCTTC.

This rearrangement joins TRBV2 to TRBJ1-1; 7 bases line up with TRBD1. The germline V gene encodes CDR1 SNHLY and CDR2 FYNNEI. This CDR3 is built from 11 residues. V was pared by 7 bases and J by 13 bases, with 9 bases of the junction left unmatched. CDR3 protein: CASTNTGDGFF. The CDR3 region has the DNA TGTGCCAGCACTAATACAGGGGATGGTTTCTTT.

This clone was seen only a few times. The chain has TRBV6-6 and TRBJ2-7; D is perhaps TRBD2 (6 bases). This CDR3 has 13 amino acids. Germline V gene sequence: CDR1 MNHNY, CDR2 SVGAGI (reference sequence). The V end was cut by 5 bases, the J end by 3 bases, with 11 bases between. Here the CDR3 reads CASSTRGNYEQYF. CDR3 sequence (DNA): TGTGCCAGCAGTACCCGGGGGAACTACGAGCAGTACTTC.

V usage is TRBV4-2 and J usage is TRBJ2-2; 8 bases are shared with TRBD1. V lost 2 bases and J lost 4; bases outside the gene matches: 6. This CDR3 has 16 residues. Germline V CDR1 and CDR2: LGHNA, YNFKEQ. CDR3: CASSQRATGVTGELFF. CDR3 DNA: TGTGCCAGCAGCCAAAGGGCGACAGGGGTCACCGGGGAGCTGTTTTTT.

For the CDR3, the DNA is TGTGCCAGCTCACCAAATACCAGGGGAAGGAACGGTGAAAAACTGTTTTTT. This gives the protein CASSPNTRGRNGEKLFF. The V call is TRBV18, the J call TRBJ1-4, with D maybe TRBD1 (6 bases). Looked up from germline, CDR1 is KGHSH and CDR2 is LQKENI. V gave up 2 bases and J gave up 7 bases, with 20 bases separating them. This CDR3 has 17 residues.